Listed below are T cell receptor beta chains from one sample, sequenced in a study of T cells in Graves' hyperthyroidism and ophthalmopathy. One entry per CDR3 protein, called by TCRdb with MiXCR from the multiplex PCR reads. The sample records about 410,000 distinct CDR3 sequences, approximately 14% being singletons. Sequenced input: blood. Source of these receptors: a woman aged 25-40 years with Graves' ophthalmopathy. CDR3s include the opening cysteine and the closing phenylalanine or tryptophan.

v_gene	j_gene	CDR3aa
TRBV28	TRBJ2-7	CASNGGGAHEQYF
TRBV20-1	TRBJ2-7	CSARDTFETGGIYEQYF
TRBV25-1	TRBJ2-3	CASSELRGREDTQYF
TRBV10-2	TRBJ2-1	CASSYSGRDEQFF
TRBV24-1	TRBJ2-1	CATSDWASGGSYEQFF
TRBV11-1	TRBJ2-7	CASSLGRLGEQYF
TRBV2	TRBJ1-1	CASMNPGTAREAFF
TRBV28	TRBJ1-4	CASLLTGTNEKLFF
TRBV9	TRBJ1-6	CASSVGAARGSPLHF
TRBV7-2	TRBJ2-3	CASGLEPTVQSDTQYF
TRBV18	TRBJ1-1	CASSPRQGGGITEAFF
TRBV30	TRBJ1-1	CAWAREWGRRTEAFF
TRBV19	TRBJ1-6	CASSRQGESPLHF
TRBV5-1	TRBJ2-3	CASRGEGLVGDTQYF
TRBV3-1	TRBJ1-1	CASSPMVGAEAFF
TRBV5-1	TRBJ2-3	CASSLIRTSTDTQYF
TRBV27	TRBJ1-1	CASKARDVHTEAFF
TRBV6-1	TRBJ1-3	CASGIGNTIYF
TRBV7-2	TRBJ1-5	CASSLDLGSNQPQHF
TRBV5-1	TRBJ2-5	CASSYRDRGEETQYF
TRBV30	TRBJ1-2	CAWGGGQGSGYTF
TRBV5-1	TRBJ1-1	CASSLRGRTNTEAFF
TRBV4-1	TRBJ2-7	CASSRGTGDVYEQYF
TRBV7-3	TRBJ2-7	CASSLRGGGGSYGQYF
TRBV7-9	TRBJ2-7	CASSLSGPVSYEQYF
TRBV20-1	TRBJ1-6	CSARIQGHRSPLHF
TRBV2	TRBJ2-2	CASTGGVNTGELFF
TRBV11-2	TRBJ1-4	CASSLAAGLREKLFF
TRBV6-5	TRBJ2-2	CASSYETHTGELVF
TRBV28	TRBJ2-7	CASSPTGLSYDQYF
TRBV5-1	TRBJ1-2	CASSQDRLNSYGYTF
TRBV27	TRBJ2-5	CASSALGGPYQETQYF
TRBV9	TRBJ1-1	CASSGGVGRDTEAFF
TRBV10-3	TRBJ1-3	CAISEGTGTSGNTIYF
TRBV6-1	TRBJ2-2	CASSELAGGFETNTGELFF
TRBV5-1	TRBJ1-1	CASSPLQGGNTEAFF
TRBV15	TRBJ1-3	CATSRDGGRTVSSGNTIYF
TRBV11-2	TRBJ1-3	CASSLGGGSGNTIYF
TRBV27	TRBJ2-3	CASSTTPSGGFADTQYF
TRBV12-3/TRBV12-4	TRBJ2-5	CASSISPPTSVRRARETQYF
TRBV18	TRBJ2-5	CASSPMEQQETQYF
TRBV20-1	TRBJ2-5	CSAGKQGLKTQYF
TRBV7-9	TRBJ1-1	CASSTGNQPEAFF
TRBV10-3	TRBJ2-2	CAISESRGHAGELFF
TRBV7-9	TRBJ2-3	CASSSRTGAGSTDTQYF
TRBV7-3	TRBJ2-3	CASSTTGADTQYF
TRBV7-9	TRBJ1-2	CASSLLGQGAYGYTF
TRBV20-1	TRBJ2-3	CSAKLRDTQYF
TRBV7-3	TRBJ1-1	CASSPTGGEAEAFF
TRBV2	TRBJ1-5	CASSEYSNQPQHF
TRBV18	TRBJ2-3	CASSLLAGGPPMSDTQYF
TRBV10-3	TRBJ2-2	CAISTIPGPNTGELFF
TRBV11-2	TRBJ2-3	CASSSGGDNEKYF
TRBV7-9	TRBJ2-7	CASSYNDNPYEQYF
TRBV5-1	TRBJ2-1	CASSIDTIAGGPDNEQFF
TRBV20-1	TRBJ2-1	CSASIGEFSYNEQFF
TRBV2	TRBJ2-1	CASRRLAGGQNEQFF
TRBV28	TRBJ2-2	CASSFMSTGKAGELFF
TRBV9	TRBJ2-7	CASSSGGKQGYEQYF
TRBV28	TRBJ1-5	CASSLSGGLKGNQPQHF